This TCR beta chain was observed in a study of blood T cell repertoires in COVID-19. Authors' methods: Amplification of reference gene primers was used by the study to estimate nucleated cell counts. Assay: immunoSEQ multiplex PCR; the TCRdb copy retains only in-frame clones and omits some. V, J and clone size derive from that table, while D and trimming were established from the DNA sequence. This repertoire shows approximately 250,000 clones, about 82% found once; its top ten account for 5% to 7%. Germline-derived CDR1 and CDR2 are SGHTA and FQGNSA. V gave up 5 bases and J gave up 4 bases; unmatched junction bases: 9. This CDR3 has 16 residues.

The rearrangement uses TRBV7-2 and TRBJ2-3; 10 nucleotides match TRBD2. The specimen was peripheral blood. This TCR was sampled from an elderly woman with COVID-19, enrolled during active disease. The CDR3: CASSPPSGGLADTQYF. The DNA of the CDR3 is TGTGCCAGCAGCCCGCCTAGCGGGGGTCTGGCAGATACGCAGTATTTT. Filled out from reference TRBV7-2 and TRBJ2-3, the complete variable domain reads GAGVSQSPSNKVTEKGKDVELRCDPISGHTALYWYRQSLGQGLEFLIYFQGNSAPDKSGLPSDRFSAERTGGSVSTLTIQRTQQEDSAVYLCASSPPSGGLADTQYFGPGTRLTVL.